Listed below are T cell receptor beta chains from one sample, sequenced in a study of T cells in Graves' hyperthyroidism and ophthalmopathy. One entry per CDR3 protein results from TCRdb running MiXCR on the multiplex PCR reads. The sample has fewer than 700,000 distinct CDR3 sequences, 15% to 20% seen once; the top ten hold roughly a sixth. Specimen: blood. These receptors were collected from a woman aged 18-30 years with Graves' ophthalmopathy. Each CDR3 is given with its conserved first and last residue. D genes are given only for firm matches. A clone size is listed for some rows: how often the clone was seen (once, few, many), or a class if it is expanded.

D	V	J	size	CDR3	DNA
TRBD2	TRBV28	TRBJ2-7	.	CASSEEPGLAGFPAEQYF	TGTGCCAGCAGTGAGGAACCGGGACTAGCGGGATTTCCTGCAGAGCAGTACTTC
.	TRBV27	TRBJ2-7	many	CASSNQNEQYF	TGTGCCAGCAGCAACCAGAACGAGCAGTACTTC
TRBD2	TRBV7-3	TRBJ2-2	once	CASSLKGLAGTGELFF	TGTGCCAGCAGCTTAAAGGGACTAGCGGGAACCGGGGAGCTGTTTTTT
TRBD1	TRBV2	TRBJ2-7	many	CASTGQGSPYEQYF	TGTGCCAGCACCGGACAGGGAAGCCCCTACGAGCAGTACTTC
.	TRBV30	TRBJ2-6	many	CAWSIYGLQSSGANVLTF	TGTGCCTGGAGTATCTACGGACTTCAGAGCTCTGGGGCCAACGTCCTGACTTTC
.	TRBV4-1	TRBJ1-2	.	CASSQVDSSNYGYTF	TGCGCCAGCAGCCAAGTGGACAGCTCGAACTATGGCTACACCTTC
.	TRBV3-1	TRBJ2-1	many	CASSQESSSVGSYNEQFF	TGTGCCAGCAGCCAAGAGTCTAGCTCCGTAGGATCCTACAATGAGCAGTTCTTC
.	TRBV5-1	TRBJ1-1	.	CASYEGESTEAFF	TGCGCCAGCTATGAGGGGGAAAGTACTGAAGCTTTCTTT
.	TRBV20-1	TRBJ2-7	few	CSPSPGGNSYEQYF	TGCAGCCCGAGCCCTGGCGGAAACTCCTACGAGCAGTACTTC
TRBD2	TRBV25-1	TRBJ2-1	few	CASTGGGEQFF	TGTGCCAGCACCGGGGGGGGTGAGCAGTTCTTC
.	TRBV28	TRBJ2-7	many	CASSPARYEQYF	TGTGCCAGCAGTCCGGCGCGGTACGAGCAGTACTTC
TRBD1	TRBV6-1	TRBJ2-5	.	CASKTGGAGEETQYF	TGTGCCAGCAAAACAGGGGGCGCCGGGGAAGAGACCCAGTACTTC
.	TRBV7-9	TRBJ2-7	many	CASGAHRDRDSYEQYF	TGTGCCAGCGGAGCTCACCGTGACAGAGACTCCTACGAGCAGTACTTC
TRBD2	TRBV20-1	TRBJ2-1	many	CSALGLAGVWNEQFF	TGCAGTGCTCTTGGGTTAGCGGGAGTTTGGAATGAGCAGTTCTTC
.	TRBV6-1	TRBJ1-1	many	CASSEMGGGTEAFF	TGTGCCAGCAGTGAAATGGGGGGAGGGACTGAAGCTTTCTTT
.	TRBV6-5	TRBJ2-3	many	CASSYSSDGGDTQYF	TGTGCCAGCAGTTACTCATCGGATGGGGGAGATACGCAGTATTTT
TRBD1	TRBV28	TRBJ2-7	many	CASSSTFRDRGPYEQYF	TGTGCCAGCAGTTCGACTTTCCGGGACAGGGGACCCTACGAGCAGTACTTC
.	TRBV10-3	TRBJ2-3	many	CAISGGWDNEFTDTQYF	TGTGCCATCAGTGGGGGTTGGGACAACGAGTTCACAGATACGCAGTATTTT
.	TRBV2	TRBJ1-1	.	CASSALKNTEAFF	TGTGCCAGCAGTGCGTTGAAGAACACTGAAGCTTTCTTT
TRBD2	TRBV7-2	TRBJ2-2	.	CASSSLRLAGGPGELFF	TGTGCCAGCAGCTCCCTGAGACTAGCGGGAGGACCCGGGGAGCTGTTTTTT
.	TRBV19	TRBJ1-5	many	CASSASGVGNQPQHF	TGTGCCAGTAGTGCGTCGGGTGTCGGCAATCAGCCCCAGCATTTT
.	TRBV11-2	TRBJ2-2	many	CASSLKTAYTGELFF	TGTGCCAGCAGCTTAAAGACAGCTTACACCGGGGAGCTGTTTTTT
TRBD2	TRBV20-1	TRBJ2-7	many	CSARDPLAGGRYEQYF	TGCAGTGCTAGAGACCCTCTAGCGGGAGGGCGATATGAGCAGTACTTC
.	TRBV7-2	TRBJ1-5	.	CAARQGAGQPQHF	TGTGCCGCGCGACAAGGGGCAGGACAGCCCCAGCATTTT
TRBD2	TRBV9	TRBJ2-1	few	CASSVPSSGGPAEQFF	TGTGCCAGCAGCGTACCGAGCAGCGGGGGGCCAGCTGAGCAGTTCTTC
TRBD1	TRBV6-9	TRBJ2-7	.	CAVDAGQETYEQYF	TGTGCCGTGGACGCGGGACAGGAGACCTACGAGCAGTACTTC
.	TRBV29-1	TRBJ1-2	many	CSVSLRANYGYTF	TGCAGCGTGAGCCTCCGAGCTAACTATGGCTACACCTTC
.	TRBV11-3	TRBJ2-7	many	CASSLGWTGDEQYF	TGTGCCAGCAGCTTGGGCTGGACGGGAGACGAGCAGTACTTC
.	TRBV13	TRBJ2-2	few	CASSFRRANTGELFF	TGTGCCAGCAGCTTCCGGAGGGCTAACACCGGGGAGCTGTTTTTT
.	TRBV2	TRBJ2-7	many	CASMALGYEQYF	TGTGCCAGCATGGCCTTGGGGTACGAGCAGTACTTC
.	TRBV12-3/TRBV12-4	TRBJ2-7	many	CASMQGGISYEQYF	TGTGCCAGCATGCAGGGTGGGATCTCCTACGAGCAGTACTTC
.	TRBV20-1	TRBJ2-3	many	CSASAGRTPSTDTQYF	TGCAGTGCTAGTGCGGGCCGAACCCCTAGCACAGATACGCAGTATTTT
.	TRBV19	TRBJ1-4	.	CASSNLRDRLGKLFF	TGTGCCAGTAGTAACCTCCGGGACCGTCTTGGAAAACTGTTTTTT
.	TRBV7-8	TRBJ2-7	.	CASSSSSRYEQYF	TGTGCCAGCAGCTCTAGCAGCCGCTACGAGCAGTACTTC
.	TRBV5-6	TRBJ2-7	many	CASSLPTEEITYEQYF	TGTGCCAGCAGCCTACCAACGGAAGAGATCACCTACGAGCAGTACTTC
TRBD1	TRBV4-3	TRBJ2-7	once	CASSQSDRRDEQYF	TGCGCCAGCAGCCAGTCGGACAGGCGCGACGAGCAGTACTTC
TRBD1	TRBV27	TRBJ1-2	.	CASSSARTGHYTF	TGTGCCAGCAGTTCCGCACGGACAGGGCACTACACCTTC
.	TRBV6-5	TRBJ2-2	.	CASSYVRGRPNTGELFF	TGTGCCAGCAGTTACGTTCGGGGCAGACCGAACACCGGGGAGCTGTTTTTT
.	TRBV27	TRBJ1-2	once	CASSPRINYGYTF	TGTGCCAGCAGCCCACGTATCAACTATGGCTACACCTTC
.	TRBV7-9	TRBJ2-2	.	CASSTTDRPTGELFF	TGTGCCAGCAGCACCACCGACAGGCCCACCGGGGAGCTGTTTTTT
.	TRBV29-1	TRBJ1-5	.	CSVGEPGGQPQHF	TGCAGCGTTGGGGAACCCGGCGGGCAGCCCCAGCATTTT
.	TRBV6-2/TRBV6-3	TRBJ1-2	many	CASSSPRGYGYTF	TGTGCCAGCAGTTCCCCTCGTGGTTATGGCTACACCTTC